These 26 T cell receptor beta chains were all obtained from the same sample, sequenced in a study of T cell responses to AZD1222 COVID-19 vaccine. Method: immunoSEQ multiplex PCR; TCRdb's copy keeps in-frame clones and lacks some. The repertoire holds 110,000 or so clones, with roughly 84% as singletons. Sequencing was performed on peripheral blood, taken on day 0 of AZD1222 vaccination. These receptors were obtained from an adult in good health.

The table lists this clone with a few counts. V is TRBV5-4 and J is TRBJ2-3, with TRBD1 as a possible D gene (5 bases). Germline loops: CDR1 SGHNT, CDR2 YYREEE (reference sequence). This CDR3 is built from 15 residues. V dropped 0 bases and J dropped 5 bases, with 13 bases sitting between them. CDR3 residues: CASSLDGASGDTQYF. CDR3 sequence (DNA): TGTGCCAGCAGCTTGGATGGGGCGAGTGGAGATACGCAGTATTTT.

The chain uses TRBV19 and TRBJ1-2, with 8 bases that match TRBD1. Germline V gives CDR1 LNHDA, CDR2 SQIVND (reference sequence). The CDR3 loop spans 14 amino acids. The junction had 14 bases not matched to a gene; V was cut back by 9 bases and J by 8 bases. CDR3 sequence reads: CARRSGGPPRGYTF. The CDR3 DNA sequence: TGTGCCAGGCGATCAGGGGGCCCTCCGAGGGGCTACACCTTC.

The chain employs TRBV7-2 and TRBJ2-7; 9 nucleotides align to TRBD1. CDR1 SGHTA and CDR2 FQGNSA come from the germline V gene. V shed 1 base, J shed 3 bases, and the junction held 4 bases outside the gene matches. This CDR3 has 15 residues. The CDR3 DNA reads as TGTGCCAGCAGCTTAGAAATGGGACAGGGCTACGAGCAGTACTTC. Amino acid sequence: CASSLEMGQGYEQYF.

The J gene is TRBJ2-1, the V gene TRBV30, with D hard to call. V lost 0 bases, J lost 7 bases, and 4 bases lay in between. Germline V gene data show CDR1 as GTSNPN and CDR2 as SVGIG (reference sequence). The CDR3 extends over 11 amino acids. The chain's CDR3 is CAWSVGNEQFF. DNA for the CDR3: TGTGCCTGGAGTGTGGGGAATGAGCAGTTCTTC.

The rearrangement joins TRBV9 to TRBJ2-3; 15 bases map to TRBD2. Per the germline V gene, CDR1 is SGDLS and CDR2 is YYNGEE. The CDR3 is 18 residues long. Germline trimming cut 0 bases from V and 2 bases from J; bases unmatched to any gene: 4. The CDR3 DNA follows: TGTGCCAGCAGCGTAGGGACTAGCGGGGGGGCGTACACAGATACGCAGTATTTT. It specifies CASSVGTSGGAYTDTQYF.

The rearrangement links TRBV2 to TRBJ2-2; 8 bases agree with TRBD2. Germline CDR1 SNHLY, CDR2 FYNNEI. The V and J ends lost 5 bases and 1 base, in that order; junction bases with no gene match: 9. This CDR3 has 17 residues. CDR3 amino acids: CASSPRFSGKNTGELFF. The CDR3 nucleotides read TGTGCCAGCAGTCCCCGATTTAGCGGGAAGAACACCGGGGAGCTGTTTTTT.

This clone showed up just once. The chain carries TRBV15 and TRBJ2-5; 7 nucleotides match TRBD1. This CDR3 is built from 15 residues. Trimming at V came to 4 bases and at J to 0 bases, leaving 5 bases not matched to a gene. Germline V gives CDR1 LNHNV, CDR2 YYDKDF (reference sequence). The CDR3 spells CATSTEGQHQETQYF. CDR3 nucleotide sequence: TGTGCCACCAGCACAGAGGGACAGCACCAAGAGACCCAGTACTTC.

CDR3 sequence: CASSPLAGEAIYEQYV. In DNA form, the CDR3 reads TGTGCCAGCAGCCCCCTAGCGGGAGAGGCTATTTACGAGCAGTACGTC. The chain combines TRBV9 with TRBJ2-7; the match to TRBD2 covers 10 bases. Germline trimming cut 4 bases from V and 4 bases from J; bases unmatched to any gene: 11. The length of the CDR3 is 16 residues. Germline assignment: CDR1 SGDLS and CDR2 YYNGEE.

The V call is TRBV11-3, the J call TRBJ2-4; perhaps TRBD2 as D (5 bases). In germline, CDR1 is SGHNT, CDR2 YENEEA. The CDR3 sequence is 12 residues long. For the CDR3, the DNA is TGTGCAAGCGGACTAGCCAAAAACATTCAGTACTTC. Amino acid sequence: CASGLAKNIQYF.

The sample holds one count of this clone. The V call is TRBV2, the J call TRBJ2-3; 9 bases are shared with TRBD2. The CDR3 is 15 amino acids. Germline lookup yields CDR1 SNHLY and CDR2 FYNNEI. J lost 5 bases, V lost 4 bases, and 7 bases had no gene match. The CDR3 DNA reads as TGTGCCAGCAGTGCACTAGCGGGCGGGGGAGATACGCAGTATTTT. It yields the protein CASSALAGGGDTQYF.

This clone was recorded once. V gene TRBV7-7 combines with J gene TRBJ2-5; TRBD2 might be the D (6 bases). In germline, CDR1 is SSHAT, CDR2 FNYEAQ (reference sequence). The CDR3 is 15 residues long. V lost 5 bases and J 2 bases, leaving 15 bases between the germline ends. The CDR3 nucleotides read TGTGCCAGCAGCCCCGGGACTTTTAAACAAGAGACCCAGTACTTC. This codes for CASSPGTFKQETQYF.

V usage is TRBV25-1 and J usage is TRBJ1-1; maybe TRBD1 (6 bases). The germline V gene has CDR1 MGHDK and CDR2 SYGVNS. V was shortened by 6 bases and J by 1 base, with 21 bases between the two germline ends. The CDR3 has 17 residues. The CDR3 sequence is CASSPGRRGKANTEAFF. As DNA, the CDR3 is TGTGCCAGCAGCCCGGGACGCAGGGGCAAGGCGAACACTGAAGCTTTCTTT.

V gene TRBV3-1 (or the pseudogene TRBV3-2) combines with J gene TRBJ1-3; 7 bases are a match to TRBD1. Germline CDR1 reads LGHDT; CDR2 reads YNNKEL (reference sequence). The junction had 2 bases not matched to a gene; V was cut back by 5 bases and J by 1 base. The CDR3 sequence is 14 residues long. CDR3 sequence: CASSTTGSGNTIYF. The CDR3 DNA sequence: TGTGCCAGCAGCACGACAGGGTCTGGAAACACCATATATTTT.

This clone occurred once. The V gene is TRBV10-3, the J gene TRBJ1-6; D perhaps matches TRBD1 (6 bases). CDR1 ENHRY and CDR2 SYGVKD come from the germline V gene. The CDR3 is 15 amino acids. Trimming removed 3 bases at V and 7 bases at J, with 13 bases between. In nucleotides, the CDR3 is TGTGCCATCAGTGACTCAACAGGGCCCAATTCACCCCTCCACTTT. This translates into CAISDSTGPNSPLHF.

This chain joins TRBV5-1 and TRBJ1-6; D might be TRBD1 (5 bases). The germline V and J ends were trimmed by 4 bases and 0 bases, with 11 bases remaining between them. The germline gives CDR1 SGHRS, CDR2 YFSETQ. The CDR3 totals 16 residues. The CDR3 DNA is TGCGCCAGCAGCACCGGGGGGAGCTCCTATAATTCACCCCTCCACTTT. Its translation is CASSTGGSSYNSPLHF.

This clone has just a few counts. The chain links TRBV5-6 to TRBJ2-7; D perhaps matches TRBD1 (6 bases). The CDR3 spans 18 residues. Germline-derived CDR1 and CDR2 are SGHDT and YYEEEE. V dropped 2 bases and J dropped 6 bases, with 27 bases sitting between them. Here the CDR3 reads CASSFWQGPLLVQGEQYV. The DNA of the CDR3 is TGTGCCAGCAGCTTTTGGCAGGGGCCGTTACTAGTTCAGGGCGAGCAGTACGTC.

CDR3 nucleotides: TGTGCCAGTAGTATCCACAGGGTTAGCAATCAGCCCCAGCATTTT. Encoded protein: CASSIHRVSNQPQHF. The rearrangement links TRBV19 to TRBJ1-5; tentatively, D is TRBD1 (6 bases). CDR3 length: 15 residues. V gave up 3 bases and J gave up 0 bases, with 9 bases separating them. Germline CDR1 is LNHDA and CDR2 is SQIVND (reference sequence).

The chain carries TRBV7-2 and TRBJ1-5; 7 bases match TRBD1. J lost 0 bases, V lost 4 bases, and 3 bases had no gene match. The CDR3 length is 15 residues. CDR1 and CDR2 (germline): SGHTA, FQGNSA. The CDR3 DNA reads TGTGCCAGCAGCTCAGGGACAGTTAGCAATCAGCCCCAGCATTTT. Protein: CASSSGTVSNQPQHF.

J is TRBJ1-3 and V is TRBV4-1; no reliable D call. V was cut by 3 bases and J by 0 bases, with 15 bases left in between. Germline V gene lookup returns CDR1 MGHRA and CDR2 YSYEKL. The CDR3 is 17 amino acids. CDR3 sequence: CASSQWTAGPSGNTIYF. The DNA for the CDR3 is TGCGCCAGCAGCCAGTGGACGGCGGGCCCCTCTGGAAACACCATATATTTT.

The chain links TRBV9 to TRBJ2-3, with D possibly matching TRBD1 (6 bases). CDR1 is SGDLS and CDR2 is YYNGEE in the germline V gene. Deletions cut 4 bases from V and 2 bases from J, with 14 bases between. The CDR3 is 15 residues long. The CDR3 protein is CASSRGPGDTDTQYF. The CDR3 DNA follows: TGTGCCAGCAGCAGAGGGCCAGGGGACACAGATACGCAGTATTTT.

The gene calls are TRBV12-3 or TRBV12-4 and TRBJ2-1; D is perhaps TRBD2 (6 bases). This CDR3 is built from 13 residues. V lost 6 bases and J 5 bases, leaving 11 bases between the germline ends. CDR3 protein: CASRAGLHNEQFF. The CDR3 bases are TGTGCCAGCAGGGCGGGACTTCACAATGAGCAGTTCTTC.

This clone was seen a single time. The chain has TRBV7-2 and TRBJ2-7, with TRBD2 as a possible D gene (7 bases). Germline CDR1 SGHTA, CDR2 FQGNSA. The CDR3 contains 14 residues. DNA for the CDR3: TGTGCCAGCAGCTTAGGGGGGGGCGGAGGCCCCCCCAGCGTC. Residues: CASSLGGGGGPPSV.

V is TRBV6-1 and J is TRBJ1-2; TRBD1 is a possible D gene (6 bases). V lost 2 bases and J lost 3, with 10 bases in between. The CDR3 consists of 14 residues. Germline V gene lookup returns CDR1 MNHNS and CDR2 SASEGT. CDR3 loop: CASSEPTGYYGYTF. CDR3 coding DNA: TGTGCCAGCAGTGAACCTACAGGGTACTATGGCTACACCTTC.

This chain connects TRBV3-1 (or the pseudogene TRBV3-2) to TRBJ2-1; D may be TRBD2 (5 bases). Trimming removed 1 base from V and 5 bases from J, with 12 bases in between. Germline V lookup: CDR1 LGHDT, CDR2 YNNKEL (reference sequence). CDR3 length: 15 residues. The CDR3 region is CASSQGTPRNNEQFF. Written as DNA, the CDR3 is TGTGCCAGCAGCCAAGGGACTCCAAGAAACAATGAGCAGTTCTTC.

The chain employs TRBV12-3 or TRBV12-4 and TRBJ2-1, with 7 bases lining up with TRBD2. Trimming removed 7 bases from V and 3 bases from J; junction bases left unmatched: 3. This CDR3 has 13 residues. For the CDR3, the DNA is TGTGCCAGCACCATAGCGGGCTACAATGAGCAGTTCTTC. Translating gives CASTIAGYNEQFF.

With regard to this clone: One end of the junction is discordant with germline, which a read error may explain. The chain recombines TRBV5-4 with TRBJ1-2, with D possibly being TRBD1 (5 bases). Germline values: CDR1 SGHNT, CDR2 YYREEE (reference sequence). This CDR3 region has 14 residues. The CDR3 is CASTLDKDIYGYTF. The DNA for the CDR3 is TGTGCCAGCACCTTGGACAAGGACATCTATGGCTACACCTTC.